Detailed here is one T cell receptor (beta chain). Antigen specificity is unknown. These data belong to a study of cytomegalovirus exposure and HLA in healthy donors. Findings and limits, study-wide: Researchers catalogued about 160 TCR beta chains as cytomegalovirus-associated. As confirmed in vitro, three CMV-associated chains were specific for CMV antigens.

The CDR3 has 19 amino acids. Losses at the gene ends were 6 bases for V and 2 bases for J; bases not matched to a gene: 19. Germline CDR1 MDHEN, CDR2 SYDVKM. Here immunoSEQ multiplex PCR was the method, and the copy in TCRdb shows in-frame clones only, minus some. The table includes a few hundred thousand clones, 90% detected once. Sequenced material: PBMCs. The chain has TRBV28 and TRBJ1-5; 7 nucleotides agree with TRBD1. The TCR originated in a woman aged 18-29 years in good health and CMV-seronegative. CDR3 amino acids: CASRRTFTGTAAGNQPQHF. The CDR3 nucleotides are TGTGCCAGCAGACGAACCTTCACCGGGACAGCAGCGGGCAATCAGCCCCAGCATTTT.